This is a list of T cell receptor beta chains from one sample in a study of monozygotic twins with inflammatory bowel disease. TCRdb re-called the 5' RACE reads; every CDR3 protein appears as one record, without DNA. This listing includes roughly 330,000 distinct CDR3 sequences. The sample comprised blood. The receptors stem from a human donor with ulcerative colitis or Crohn's disease, or a healthy co-twin of an affected twin (not recorded which). Both conserved end residues are part of each CDR3.

TRBV20-1,11,TRBJ2-1,CSARWQNEQFF
TRBV9,14,TRBJ2-7,CASSQSGRDYEQYF
TRBV10-3,14,TRBJ2-7,CAISDRVRPYEQYF
TRBV7-9,12,TRBJ2-2,CASSSSSGELFF
TRBV19,13,TRBJ1-1,CASSIHRNTEAFF
TRBV6-1,17,TRBJ2-3,CATQRQAGTWGTDTQYF
TRBV5-5,15,TRBJ1-2,CASSSEVSSNYGYTF
TRBV28,19,TRBJ1-4,CASSFVVGQGAPGHEKLFF
TRBV7-2,15,TRBJ2-7,CASSLGLAANYEQYF
TRBV2,13,TRBJ1-1,CATRVSSHTEAFF
TRBV10-3,16,TRBJ2-7,CASRRGGSRKTYEQYF
TRBV6-2/TRBV6-3,19,TRBJ2-1,CASSYMAPGLAGVYNEQFF
TRBV4-1,13,TRBJ1-1,CASSQDYNSEAFF
TRBV27,14,TRBJ2-7,CASRPSGDSYEQYF
TRBV12-3/TRBV12-4,14,TRBJ2-3,CASGSYSSTDMQYF
TRBV4-3,14,TRBJ2-7,CASSRGADSYEQYF
TRBV5-1,15,TRBJ2-1,CASTPGLAGRNEQFF
TRBV30,14,TRBJ2-1,CAWSTTGAYNEQFF
TRBV10-3,12,TRBJ1-6,CATQVPNSPLHF
TRBV7-2,13,TRBJ1-5,CASSSQGDQPQHF
TRBV6-1,12,TRBJ2-7,CASSEAAYEQYF
TRBV7-2,15,TRBJ1-6,CASSPGGAYNSPLHF
TRBV20-1,13,TRBJ1-2,CSASWQENYGYTF
TRBV24-1,14,TRBJ2-1,CATSERTSGNEQFF
TRBV20-1,15,TRBJ1-1,CSARDLGAVNTEAFF
TRBV5-1,12,TRBJ2-5,CASTRDQETQYF
TRBV5-4,18,TRBJ2-3,CASSPGLAGGVLTDTQYF
TRBV9,13,TRBJ2-5,CASNPTGQETQYF
TRBV7-9,13,TRBJ2-7,CASSLTGTFLQYF
TRBV20-1,17,TRBJ1-3,CSAQSEFWGSSGNTIYF
TRBV6-4,14,TRBJ2-3,CASKSGSGTDTQYF
TRBV10-3,13,TRBJ1-1,CAIRGQGNTEAFF
TRBV12-3/TRBV12-4,11,TRBJ2-1,CASSRTAWQFF
TRBV5-1,14,TRBJ1-4,CASGRTGDNEKLFF
TRBV20-1,15,TRBJ2-7,CSASTGMGASYEQYF
TRBV12-3/TRBV12-4,14,TRBJ1-2,CASSPFTLAYGYTF
TRBV5-1,16,TRBJ2-2,CASSLSGNSNTGELFF
TRBV10-2,18,TRBJ1-5,CASSEHPQTGDFNQPQHF
TRBV12-3/TRBV12-4,16,TRBJ1-4,CASSPDRVRANEKLFF
TRBV25-1,13,TRBJ1-1,CASTRDRNTEAFF
TRBV5-1,16,TRBJ1-1,CASSLEGQDRETEAFF
TRBV10-3,11,TRBJ2-1,CAIRGNNEQFF
TRBV12-3/TRBV12-4,15,TRBJ2-5,CASSFSSGSGETQYF
TRBV7-2,15,TRBJ2-1,CASRPAGRGVYEQFF
TRBV11-2,17,TRBJ2-7,CASSLTAGTGHAYEQYF